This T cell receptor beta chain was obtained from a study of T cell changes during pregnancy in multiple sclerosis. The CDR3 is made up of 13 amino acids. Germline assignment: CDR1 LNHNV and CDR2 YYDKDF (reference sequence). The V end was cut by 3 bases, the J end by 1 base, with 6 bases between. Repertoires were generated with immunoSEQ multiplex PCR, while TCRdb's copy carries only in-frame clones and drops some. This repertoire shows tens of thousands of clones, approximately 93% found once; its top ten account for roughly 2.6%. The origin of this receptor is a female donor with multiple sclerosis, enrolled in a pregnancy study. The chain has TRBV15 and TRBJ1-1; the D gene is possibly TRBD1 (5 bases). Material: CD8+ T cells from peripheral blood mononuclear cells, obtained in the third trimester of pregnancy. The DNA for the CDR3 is TGTGCCACCAGCAGGACAGCGAACACTGAAGCTTTCTTT. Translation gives CATSRTANTEAFF.